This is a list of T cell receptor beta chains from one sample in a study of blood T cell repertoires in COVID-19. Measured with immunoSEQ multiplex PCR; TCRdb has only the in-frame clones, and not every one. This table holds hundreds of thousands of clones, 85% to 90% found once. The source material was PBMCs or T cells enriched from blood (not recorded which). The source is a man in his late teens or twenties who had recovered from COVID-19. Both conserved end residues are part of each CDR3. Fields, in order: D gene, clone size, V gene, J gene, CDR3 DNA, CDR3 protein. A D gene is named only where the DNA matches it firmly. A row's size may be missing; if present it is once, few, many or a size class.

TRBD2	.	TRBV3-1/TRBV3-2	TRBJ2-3	TGTGCCAGCACCCCCGGGGCTAGCGGGACGGGAGATACGCAGTATTTT	CASTPGASGTGDTQYF
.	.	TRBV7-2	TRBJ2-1	TGTGCCAGCAGCAGTAGCGCCAATTCCTACAATGAGCAGTTCTTC	CASSSSANSYNEQFF
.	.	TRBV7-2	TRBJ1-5	TGTGCCAGCAGCTTAGGCGGGCACTTGCCCCAGCATTTT	CASSLGGHLPQHF
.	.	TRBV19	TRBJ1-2	TGTGCCAGTAGTATAGGGGGAGCGTATGGCTACACCTTC	CASSIGGAYGYTF
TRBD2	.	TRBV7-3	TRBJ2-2	TGTGCCAGCAGCCGCAGCGCAATAGCGGGAGCGAACACCGGGGAGCTGTTTTTT	CASSRSAIAGANTGELFF
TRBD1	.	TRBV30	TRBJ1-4	TGTGCCTGGAGTACTATAGGGACAGCTAATGAAAAACTGTTTTTT	CAWSTIGTANEKLFF
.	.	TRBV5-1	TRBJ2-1	TGCGCCAGCAGCTTGGCCGGGAGCGGCTACAATGAGCAGTTCTTC	CASSLAGSGYNEQFF
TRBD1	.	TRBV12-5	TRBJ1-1	TGTGCTAGTGGACAGGGGGCTGGCGGGACTGAAGCTTTCTTT	CASGQGAGGTEAFF
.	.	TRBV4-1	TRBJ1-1	TGCGCCAGCAGCGGACAGTTGAACACTGAAGCTTTCTTT	CASSGQLNTEAFF
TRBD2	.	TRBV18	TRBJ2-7	TGTGCCAGCTCACCAAATGAGGCTAGCGGGAGGGCTTGGTCCGAGCAGTACTTC	CASSPNEASGRAWSEQYF
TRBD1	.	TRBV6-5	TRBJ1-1	TGTGCCAGCAGTTCACCGGACAGGAGGAACACTGAAGCTTTCTTT	CASSSPDRRNTEAFF
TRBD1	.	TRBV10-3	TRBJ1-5	TGTGCCATCAGGACCGGGACAGATAGCAATCAGCCCCAGCATTTT	CAIRTGTDSNQPQHF
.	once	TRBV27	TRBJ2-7	TGTGCCAGCAGTTTAAGGGGGACCTACTACGAGCAGTACTTC	CASSLRGTYYEQYF
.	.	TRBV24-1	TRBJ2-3	TGTGCCACCAGTCGGACAGATACGCAGTATTTT	CATSRTDTQYF
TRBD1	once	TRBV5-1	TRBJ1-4	TGCGCCAGCAGCCCGGGACAGGGGGCTGAAAAACTGTTTTTT	CASSPGQGAEKLFF
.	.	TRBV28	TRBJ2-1	TGTGCCAGCAGTTCCCTAGGGGCCTACAATGAGCAGTTCTTC	CASSSLGAYNEQFF
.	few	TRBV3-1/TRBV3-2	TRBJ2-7	TGTGCCAGCAGCCAACCCGGGAACCCCCACGAGCAGTACTTC	CASSQPGNPHEQYF
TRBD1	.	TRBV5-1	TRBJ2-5	TGCGCCAGCAGCTTAGGGACAGGGCGGGAGACCCAGTACTTC	CASSLGTGRETQYF
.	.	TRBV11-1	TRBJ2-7	TGTGCCAGCAGCTCCGGTGGTGAGGGCCGATACGAGCAGTACTTC	CASSSGGEGRYEQYF
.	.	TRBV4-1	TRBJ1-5	TGCGCCAGCAGCCGCGGATATAGCAATCAGCCCCAGCATTTT	CASSRGYSNQPQHF
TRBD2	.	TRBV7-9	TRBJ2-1	TGTGCCAGCAGCTCGACGTTAATAGCGGGGGGATCCTACAATGAGCAGTTCTTC	CASSSTLIAGGSYNEQFF
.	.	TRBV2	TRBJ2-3	TGTGCCAGCACGGCGGTCGGAGATACGCAGTATTTT	CASTAVGDTQYF
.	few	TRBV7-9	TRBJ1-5	TGTGCCAGCAGCTTAGAGAGATCTAATCAGCCCCAGCATTTT	CASSLERSNQPQHF
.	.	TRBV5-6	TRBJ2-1	TGTGCCAGCAATGAAGACAGAATATTATACAATGAGCAGTTCTTC	CASNEDRILYNEQFF
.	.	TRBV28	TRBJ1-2	TGTGCCAGCAGTTCCGGACAGAGCTATGGCTACACCTTC	CASSSGQSYGYTF
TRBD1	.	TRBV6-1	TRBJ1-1	TGTGCCAGCAGTGAACCGGGACAGGGGGGCACTGAAGCTTTCTTT	CASSEPGQGGTEAFF
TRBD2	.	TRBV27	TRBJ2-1	TGTGCCAGCAGTTTATTGCGGGGGGACTACAATGAGCAGTTCTTC	CASSLLRGDYNEQFF
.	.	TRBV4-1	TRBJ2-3	TGCGCCAGCAGCCAAGAAACGGGCACAGATACGCAGTATTTT	CASSQETGTDTQYF
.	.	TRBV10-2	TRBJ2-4	TGCGCCAGCAGTGAAGCCCCGGAGATTCAGTACTTC	CASSEAPEIQYF
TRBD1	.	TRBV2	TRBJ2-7	TGTGCCAGCAGTGATCGGGACAGGGGAACCTACGAGCAGTACTTC	CASSDRDRGTYEQYF
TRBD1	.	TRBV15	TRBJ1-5	TGTGCCACCAGCAAAGAACAGGGGGAAAATCAGCCCCAGCATTTT	CATSKEQGENQPQHF
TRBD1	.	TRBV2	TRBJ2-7	TGTGCCAGCAGGGGACAGAGCTACGAGCAGTACTTC	CASRGQSYEQYF
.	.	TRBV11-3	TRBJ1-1	TGTGCCAGCAGCTTAGACCGGGGATGGGCTGAAGCTTTCTTT	CASSLDRGWAEAFF
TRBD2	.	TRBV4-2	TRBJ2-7	TGTGCCAGCAGCCCCAGGGCGGGGGGATCCTACGAGCAGTACTTC	CASSPRAGGSYEQYF
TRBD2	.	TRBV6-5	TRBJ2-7	TGTGCCAGCAAGTCAGGACTAGCCGGGTACGAGCAGTACTTC	CASKSGLAGYEQYF
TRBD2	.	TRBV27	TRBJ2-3	TGTGCCAGCAGTTTGCGCCGACTAGCGGGGGGGCCAAATACGCAGTATTTT	CASSLRRLAGGPNTQYF
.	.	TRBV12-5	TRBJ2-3	TGTGCTAGTGGTTTGGTATCTGGCGGGTGGTGCACAGATACGCAGTATTTT	CASGLVSGGWCTDTQYF
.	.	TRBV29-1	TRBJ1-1	TGCAGCGTCCTGGACAGAGCGAACACTGAAGCTTTCTTT	CSVLDRANTEAFF
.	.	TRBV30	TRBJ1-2	TGTGCCTGGACCAGATCTGGGGGGAGCTATGGCTACACCTTC	CAWTRSGGSYGYTF
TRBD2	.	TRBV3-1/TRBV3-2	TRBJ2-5	TGTGCCAGCAGCCAAGTGACTAGCGGGAGGGGAGAGACCCAGTACTTC	CASSQVTSGRGETQYF
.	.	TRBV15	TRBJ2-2	TGTGCCACCAGCTCCCGGGACTCTTCCACCGGGGAGCTGTTTTTT	CATSSRDSSTGELFF
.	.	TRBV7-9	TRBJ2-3	TGTGCCAGCACCCCCCGGAGAGGGTCGGTCGGGACAGATACGCAGTATTTT	CASTPRRGSVGTDTQYF
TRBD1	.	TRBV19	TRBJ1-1	TGTGCCAGTAGTTTGCCAGGGGGCGTGGGAGCTTTCTTT	CASSLPGGVGAFF
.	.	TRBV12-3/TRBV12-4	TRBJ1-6	TGTGCCAGCAGGCCCCGGGACACTTCACCCCTCCACTTT	CASRPRDTSPLHF
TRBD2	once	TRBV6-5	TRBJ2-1	TGTGCCAGCAGTTACTCTAGCGGGAACAACAATGAGCAGTTCTTC	CASSYSSGNNNEQFF
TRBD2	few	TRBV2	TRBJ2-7	TGTGCCAGCAGTGTAGGCGGGGGAGCCTACGAGCAGTACTTC	CASSVGGGAYEQYF
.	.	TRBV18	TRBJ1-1	TGTGCCAGCTCACCACAGGGCCCCAGGGCGATGAACACTGAAGCTTTCTTT	CASSPQGPRAMNTEAFF
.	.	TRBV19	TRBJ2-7	TGTGCCAGTAGTATAGAGGGGTCGGGAAACTTCTACGAGCAGTACTTC	CASSIEGSGNFYEQYF
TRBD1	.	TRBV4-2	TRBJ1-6	TGTGCCAGCAGCCAAGCGGACAGGGATAATTCACCCCTCCACTTT	CASSQADRDNSPLHF
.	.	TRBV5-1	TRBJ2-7	TGCGCCAGCAGGCCTGAACGCCACCGTTCGAGCCCCTACGAGCAGTACTTC	CASRPERHRSSPYEQYF
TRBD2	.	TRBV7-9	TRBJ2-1	TGTGCCAGCAGCCGCGGGGGAATTCACAATGAGCAGTTCTTC	CASSRGGIHNEQFF
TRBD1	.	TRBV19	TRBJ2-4	TGTGCCAGTAGTTTAACAAACAGGGGGCGTGGAGAAAACATTCAGTACTTC	CASSLTNRGRGENIQYF
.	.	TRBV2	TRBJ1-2	TGTGCCAGCATTGGGGCCTTGGCGGACTATGGCTACACCTTC	CASIGALADYGYTF